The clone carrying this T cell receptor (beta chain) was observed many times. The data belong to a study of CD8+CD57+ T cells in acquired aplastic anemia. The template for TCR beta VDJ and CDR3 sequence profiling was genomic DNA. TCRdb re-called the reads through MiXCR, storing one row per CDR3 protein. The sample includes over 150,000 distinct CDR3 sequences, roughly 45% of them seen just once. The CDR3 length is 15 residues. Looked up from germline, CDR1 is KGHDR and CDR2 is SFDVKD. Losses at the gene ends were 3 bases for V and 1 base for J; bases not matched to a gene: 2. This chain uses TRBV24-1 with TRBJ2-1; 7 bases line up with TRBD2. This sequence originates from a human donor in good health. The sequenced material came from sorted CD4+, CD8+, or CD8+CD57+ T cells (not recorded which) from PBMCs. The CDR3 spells CATSDGGGSYNEQFF. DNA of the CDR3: TGTGCCACCAGTGATGGGGGGGGTTCCTACAATGAGCAGTTCTTC.